Shown below are 18 T cell receptor beta chains from a single sample sequenced in a study of OX40 agonist ivuxolimab in advanced cancers. TCRdb's copy holds only in-frame clones and misses some; the assay was immunoSEQ multiplex PCR. The sample holds tens of thousands of clones; 85% to 90% are singletons and the top ten take 13% to 15%. The starting material was CD4+ or CD8+ T cells sorted from blood, obtained in a trial of the OX40 agonist ivuxolimab. The receptors stem from an adult with an advanced solid tumor such as melanoma, head and neck, liver or kidney cancer.

This chain links TRBV19 with TRBJ2-3, with TRBD2 matching over 7 bases. CDR3 length: 15 residues. The V segment lost 1 base and the J segment 6 bases; nucleotides outside the gene matches: 7. Germline V gene lookup returns CDR1 LNHDA and CDR2 SQIVND (reference sequence). The CDR3 is CASSIGWREPDTQYF. CDR3 sequence (DNA): TGTGCCAGTAGTATAGGGTGGCGGGAGCCCGATACGCAGTATTTT.

The chain links TRBV5-1 to TRBJ2-1; D uncertain. CDR3 length: 14 residues. Trimming cost V 0 bases and J 0 bases, with 4 bases left between them. In germline, CDR1 is SGHRS, CDR2 YFSETQ. DNA for the CDR3: TGCGCCAGCAGCTTGGATGTCTCCTACAATGAGCAGTTCTTC. It specifies CASSLDVSYNEQFF.

J is TRBJ1-1 and V is TRBV30, with 7 bases identical to TRBD1. This CDR3 is 12 amino acids long. From germline, CDR1 is GTSNPN and CDR2 SVGIG (reference sequence). After removal of 5 bases from V and 8 bases from J, the junction contained 8 bases not matched to a gene. The CDR3 sequence is CAWDWTGQEAFF. CDR3 DNA sequence: TGTGCCTGGGACTGGACAGGCCAGGAAGCTTTCTTT.

The CDR3 DNA sequence: TGTGCCAGCAGCCCTGACGGGGCCGAGCAGTACTTC. Translating it yields CASSPDGAEQYF. The genes are TRBV5-6 and TRBJ2-7, with D perhaps being TRBD1 or TRBD2 (5 bases each). V was shortened by 4 bases and J by 6 bases, with 11 bases between the two germline ends. In germline, CDR1 is SGHDT, CDR2 YYEEEE. This CDR3 contains 12 residues. The whole variable domain, filled in from reference TRBV5-6 and TRBJ2-7, reads DAGVTQSPTHLIKTRGQQVTLRCSPKSGHDTVSWYQQALGQGPQFIFQYYEEEERQRGNFPDRFSGHQFPNYSSELNVNALLLGDSALYLCASSPDGAEQYFGPGTRLTVT.

The chain recombines TRBV10-2 with TRBJ2-7; no clear D. The CDR3 length is 11 residues. V was pared by 0 bases and J by 4 bases, with 1 base between. Germline-derived CDR1 and CDR2 are WSHSY and SAAADI. CDR3 residues: CASSESYEQYF. CDR3 nucleotides: TGCGCCAGCAGTGAGTCGTACGAGCAGTACTTC.

The rearrangement links TRBV27 to TRBJ2-7; maybe TRBD1 (6 bases). The ends were cut back, 5 bases at V and 4 bases at J, with 15 bases in the middle. There are 14 residues in the CDR3. Germline V gene data show CDR1 as MNHEY and CDR2 as SMNVEV (reference sequence). CDR3 loop: CASSTTGTEYEQYF. In DNA form, the CDR3 reads TGTGCCAGCAGTACTACAGGGACGGAATACGAGCAGTACTTC.

This sequence joins TRBV5-1 and TRBJ1-2; no clear D gene. Germline V lookup: CDR1 SGHRS, CDR2 YFSETQ. With 0 bases removed from V and 0 bases from J, the gap between germline ends came to 6 bases. The CDR3 spans 14 residues. This CDR3 reads CASSLGGSNYGYTF. Written as DNA, the CDR3 is TGCGCCAGCAGCTTGGGTGGCTCTAACTATGGCTACACCTTC.

This sequence joins TRBV27 and TRBJ2-3; perhaps TRBD2 as D (5 bases). Germline V CDR1 and CDR2: MNHEY, SMNVEV (reference sequence). The CDR3 length is 14 residues. Trimming shortened V by 8 bases and J by 2 bases, and 14 bases separated the two germline ends. The DNA for the CDR3 is TGTGCCAGCGGTGAGGGCGGCTTCACAGATACGCAGTATTTT. It is translated as CASGEGGFTDTQYF.

CDR3: CASSLGTRGTGELFF. In nucleotides, the CDR3 is TGTGCCAGCAGTTTAGGGACTAGAGGGACCGGGGAGCTGTTTTTT. The rearrangement joins TRBV27 to TRBJ2-2; TRBD2 matches at 8 bases. V was clipped by 2 bases and J by 5 bases; unmatched bases: 4. Looked up from germline, CDR1 is MNHEY and CDR2 is SMNVEV (reference sequence). The CDR3 sequence is 15 residues long.

The chain links TRBV7-9 to TRBJ1-1; D is possibly TRBD1 (5 bases). Trimming removed 5 bases from V and 6 bases from J, with 13 bases in between. This CDR3 is 13 amino acids long. Germline V CDR1 and CDR2: SEHNR, FQNEAQ (reference sequence). CDR3 amino acids: CASSPLGHPEAFF. In nucleotides, the CDR3 is TGTGCCAGCAGCCCCCTCGGACACCCTGAAGCTTTCTTT.

The chain employs TRBV2 and TRBJ2-5; 10 bases map to TRBD2. The CDR3 has 15 residues. V was pared by 8 bases and J by 7 bases, with 13 bases of the junction left unmatched. Per germline, CDR1 SNHLY and CDR2 FYNNEI. Here the CDR3 reads CASEGPSGGRWTQYF. CDR3 coding DNA: TGTGCCAGCGAGGGACCTAGCGGGGGCCGATGGACCCAGTACTTC.

The chain joins TRBV10-1 to TRBJ2-3; the D is unclear. Trimming took 4 bases from V and 0 from J, leaving 5 bases between them. Germline values: CDR1 WNHNN, CDR2 SYGVQD (reference sequence). This CDR3 comprises 13 residues. The CDR3 sequence: CASSGDSTDTQYF. The CDR3 DNA sequence: TGCGCCAGCAGTGGAGACAGCACAGATACGCAGTATTTT.

The chain uses TRBV19 and TRBJ2-1, with D possibly TRBD2 on 5 matching bases. CDR1 LNHDA and CDR2 SQIVND come from the germline V gene (reference sequence). This CDR3 spans 15 amino acids. V lost 1 base, J lost 2 bases, and 9 bases lay in between. This CDR3 reads CASSIGGSTYNEQFF. The CDR3 DNA is TGTGCCAGTAGTATAGGTGGGAGCACCTACAATGAGCAGTTCTTC.

The rearrangement uses TRBV5-6 and TRBJ1-5; D ambiguous. Germline V gene lookup returns CDR1 SGHDT and CDR2 YYEEEE. The CDR3 is made up of 15 amino acids. V gave up 0 bases and J gave up 0 bases, with 7 bases separating them. The CDR3 DNA reads as TGTGCCAGCAGCTTGGGGCCCGGTAGCAATCAGCCCCAGCATTTT. Translation: CASSLGPGSNQPQHF.

The DNA for the CDR3 is TGTGCCAGCAGCACCGGGACAGGGAGCTACAATGAGCAGTTCTTC. Translating gives CASSTGTGSYNEQFF. J is TRBJ2-1 and V is TRBV27; 9 nucleotides line up with TRBD1. The CDR3 is 15 residues long. Germline values: CDR1 MNHEY, CDR2 SMNVEV (reference sequence). Losses at the gene ends were 6 bases for V and 3 bases for J; bases not matched to a gene: 6.

The CDR3 DNA reads TGTGCCAGCGAGCGGTCGGGGAGCAATGAGCAGTTCTTC. It yields the protein CASERSGSNEQFF. The V gene is TRBV9, the J gene TRBJ2-1; perhaps TRBD2 as D (5 bases). The germline V and J ends were trimmed by 7 bases and 6 bases, with 14 bases remaining between them. CDR1 and CDR2 from the germline V gene are SGDLS and YYNGEE. This CDR3 has 13 residues.

The chain links TRBV15 to TRBJ2-7; 7 bases map to TRBD1. Looked up from germline, CDR1 is LNHNV and CDR2 is YYDKDF (reference sequence). The CDR3 extends over 15 amino acids. V gave up 9 bases and J gave up 6 bases; unmatched junction bases: 17. The CDR3: CATQGEWGRSSEQYF. DNA of the CDR3: TGTGCCACGCAGGGGGAATGGGGACGGAGTTCCGAGCAGTACTTC.

CDR3 protein: CASSNSAGTNYGYTF. The DNA for the CDR3 is TGTGCCAGCTCGAACTCGGCCGGGACCAACTATGGCTACACCTTC. The chain carries TRBV27 and TRBJ1-2, with a weak D call TRBD1 (5 bases). The V end was cut by 8 bases, the J end by 2 bases, with 18 bases between. Germline V lookup: CDR1 MNHEY, CDR2 SMNVEV (reference sequence). CDR3 size: 15 residues.